This is a list of T cell receptor beta chains from one sample in a study of cytomegalovirus exposure and HLA in healthy donors. Some clones are missing from TCRdb's copy, which holds only in-frame ones; the method was immunoSEQ multiplex PCR. The profile covers fewer than 200,000 clones, with roughly 80% appearing a single time and around 7.7% taken by the ten largest. Material: PBMCs. These receptors all come from a woman in her 30s in good health and CMV-seropositive. Each CDR3 is given with its conserved first and last residue. D genes are given only for firm matches. Clone sizes are given selectively: once, few, many, or a class where the clone is expanded.

d_call,clone_size,v_call,j_call,cdr3_aa,cdr3_nt
-,-,TRBV5-5,TRBJ1-3,CASSPQRGGADTIYF,TGTGCCAGCAGCCCCCAAAGGGGGGGAGCGGACACCATATATTTT
-,-,TRBV18,TRBJ2-7,CASSPYDRYEQYF,TGTGCCAGCTCACCTTACGACAGATACGAGCAGTACTTC
-,-,TRBV5-1,TRBJ2-3,CASSLDSRVPPTDTQYF,TGCGCCAGCAGCTTGGACTCCAGGGTCCCCCCCACAGATACGCAGTATTTT
-,-,TRBV9,TRBJ1-1,CASSAPRGGTEAFF,TGTGCCAGCAGCGCCCCCCGTGGAGGCACTGAAGCTTTCTTT
-,-,TRBV5-1,TRBJ1-1,CASSLEAMNTEAFF,TGCGCCAGCAGCTTGGAAGCCATGAACACTGAAGCTTTCTTT
-,-,TRBV4-3,TRBJ1-4,CASSQDRFQGGGEKLFF,TGCGCCAGCAGCCAAGATCGGTTCCAGGGTGGTGGTGAAAAACTGTTTTTT
-,-,TRBV5-1,TRBJ1-6,CASSLSARGWDNSPLHF,TGCGCCAGCAGCTTGTCAGCGCGGGGTTGGGATAATTCACCCCTCCACTTT
TRBD2,-,TRBV4-3,TRBJ2-1,CASSQGHGLVGNEQFF,TGCGCCAGCAGCCAAGGTCACGGACTAGTAGGCAATGAGCAGTTCTTC
-,-,TRBV13,TRBJ1-1,CASSSGYSGNTEAFF,TGTGCCAGCAGCTCCGGGTATTCGGGGAACACTGAAGCTTTCTTT
-,-,TRBV5-4,TRBJ1-2,CASSPGGANYGYTF,TGTGCCAGCAGCCCCGGGGGAGCTAACTATGGCTACACCTTC
-,-,TRBV7-2,TRBJ1-6,CASSLMSLSSYNSPLHF,TGTGCCAGCAGCTTAATGAGCCTGAGCTCCTATAATTCACCCCTCCACTTT
-,-,TRBV19,TRBJ2-7,CASSSRGRAYEQYF,TGTGCCAGTAGTTCCAGGGGCCGCGCGTACGAGCAGTACTTC
-,-,TRBV29-1,TRBJ1-1,CSVEEYVPEAFF,TGCAGCGTTGAAGAATATGTCCCGGAAGCTTTCTTT
-,-,TRBV7-2,TRBJ2-5,CASSFDGGETQYF,TGTGCCAGCAGCTTCGACGGCGGGGAGACCCAGTACTTC
-,-,TRBV5-1,TRBJ1-1,CASSLLVTATGYTEAFF,TGCGCCAGCAGCTTGTTAGTTACCGCTACAGGGTACACTGAAGCTTTCTTT
TRBD1,-,TRBV5-6,TRBJ1-2,CASSVNRGGGYGYTF,TGTGCCAGCAGCGTCAACAGGGGTGGAGGCTATGGCTACACCTTC
-,once,TRBV5-1,TRBJ2-3,CASSLGGDTQYF,TGCGCCAGCAGCCTCGGGGGAGATACGCAGTATTTT
TRBD2,few,TRBV30,TRBJ2-5,CAWNLGLDEETQYF,TGTGCCTGGAATTTAGGACTAGATGAGGAGACCCAGTACTTC
TRBD2,-,TRBV9,TRBJ2-3,CASSFSRRSGLAGGDTQYF,TGTGCCAGCAGCTTTTCCCGAAGATCGGGACTAGCGGGGGGGGATACGCAGTATTTT
-,-,TRBV7-2,TRBJ1-1,CASSLKGGTEAFF,TGTGCCAGCAGCTTAAAAGGGGGCACTGAAGCTTTCTTT
TRBD1,-,TRBV28,TRBJ1-5,CASSYLGGGDQPQHF,TGTGCCAGCAGTTATTTAGGAGGGGGCGATCAGCCCCAGCATTTT
TRBD1,few,TRBV6-5,TRBJ1-5,CASSLPGQGAQPQHF,TGTGCCAGCTCTCTACCGGGACAGGGGGCACAGCCCCAGCATTTT